The entry that follows covers one T cell receptor (beta chain) sequence. Its antigen is unidentified. This entry belongs to a study of blood T cells in healthy people across ages. Study-wide results and caveats: PBMCs went unsorted, and a conclusive naive versus antigen-experienced comparison was therefore prevented.

Together with a sample-barcoded 5' primer, a J-beta primer mix was included in a second PCR lasting about 6 to 11 cycles. TCRdb redid the calling of the 5' RACE reads with MiXCR, one entry per CDR3 protein. The data contain roughly 720,000 distinct CDR3 sequences, 40% to 65% of them singletons. The germline V gene has CDR1 MNHEY and CDR2 SVGAGI. The ends lost 2 bases at V and 14 bases at J; junction bases unmatched: 15. This CDR3 region has 16 residues. The sequence was obtained from a man at least 80 years old in good health. Source material: blood. This chain joins TRBV6-5 and TRBJ2-1; 10 bases map to TRBD2. The CDR3 DNA reads as TGTGCCAGCAGTTACCCCCATGGACTAGCGGCCTCTCGGGAGTTCTTC. Encoded protein: CASSYPHGLAASREFF.